These 25 T cell receptor beta chains share one sample of origin, sequenced in a study of liver allograft versus peripheral blood T cells. About the research overall: The authors compared T cell receptor repertoires in transplanted livers with recipients' peripheral blood repertoires.

TCRdb processed the reads anew with MiXCR; each CDR3 protein has one entry. The sample consists of 5,500 to 6,000 distinct CDR3 sequences, more than 13% of them appearing once. The receptors here all came from a human patient who had a liver transplant. These T cells may partly come from the graft donor.

By proportion, this clonotype is medium-sized. This sequence joins TRBV5-4 and TRBJ1-1; no reliable D call. The V and J ends lost 3 bases and 1 base respectively, with 13 bases between them. Germline CDR1 and CDR2: SGHNT and YYREEE (reference sequence). The CDR3 has 15 residues. CDR3 loop: CASSSVQFRNTEAFF. For the CDR3, the DNA is TGTGCCAGCAGCTCCGTCCAGTTCAGGAACACTGAAGCTTTCTTT.

The rearrangement links TRBV28 to TRBJ1-5; TRBD1 is a possible D gene (6 bases). Germline V gene lookup returns CDR1 MDHEN and CDR2 SYDVKM. The CDR3 contains 17 residues. Trimming cost V 5 bases and J 0 bases, with 17 bases left between them. CDR3 amino acids: CASSIYGRGYSNQPQHF. The CDR3 bases are TGTGCCAGCAGTATCTACGGGAGGGGGTATAGCAATCAGCCCCAGCATTTT.

In DNA form, the CDR3 reads TGTGCCAGCAAAACCTGGACAGGGAATCATCAGCCCCAGCATTTT. Translated: CASKTWTGNHQPQHF. The chain is built from TRBV28 and TRBJ1-5; TRBD1 matches 8 bases. Looked up from germline, CDR1 is MDHEN and CDR2 is SYDVKM. CDR3 length: 15 residues. With V trimmed by 7 bases and J by 5 bases, 10 bases remained unmatched. Variable domain in full (rest from reference TRBV28 and TRBJ1-5): DVKVTQSSRYLVKRTGEKVFLECVQDMDHENMFWYRQDPGLGLRLIYFSYDVKMKEKGDIPEGYSVSREKKERFSLILESASTNQTSMYLCASKTWTGNHQPQHFGDGTRLSIL.

In its sample, this clonotype is medium-sized. The chain uses TRBV6-1 and TRBJ2-2, with D possibly called TRBD1 or TRBD2 (6 bases each). The CDR3 spans 16 residues. Trimming left V 7 bases short and J 1 base short, with 16 bases between. In germline, CDR1 is MNHNS, CDR2 SASEGT. The CDR3 sequence is CASTQEGGLNTGELFF. DNA for the CDR3: TGTGCCAGCACCCAAGAGGGGGGCCTGAACACCGGGGAGCTGTTTTTT.

This clonotype was observed at least ten times. The CDR3 DNA sequence: TGTGCCAGCAAAGGCGGACAGGACCTCTCTGGGGCCAACGTCCTGACTTTC. Its protein is CASKGGQDLSGANVLTF. This sequence joins TRBV27 and TRBJ2-6, with 7 bases matching TRBD1. This CDR3 is built from 17 residues. CDR1 is MNHEY, CDR2 SMNVEV, per germline (reference sequence). The junction had 9 bases not matched to a gene; V was cut back by 7 bases and J by 0 bases.

In its sample, this clonotype ranks as medium-sized. The rearrangement joins TRBV29-1 to TRBJ1-2; D is unresolved. V lost 4 bases, J lost 8 bases, and 17 bases lay in between. The CDR3 totals 13 residues. The germline gives CDR1 SQVTM, CDR2 ANQGSEA. The CDR3 protein is CSVGVGGFLGYTF. The DNA for the CDR3 is TGCAGCGTTGGGGTAGGAGGGTTCTTGGGCTACACCTTC. Using reference TRBV29-1 and TRBJ1-2 for the parts outside the CDR3, the full variable domain is SAVISQKPSRDICQRGTSLTIQCQVDSQVTMMFWYRQQPGQSLTLIATANQGSEATYESGFVIDKFPISRPNLTFSTLTVSNMSPEDSSIYLCSVGVGGFLGYTFGSGTRLTVV.

In this sample, this clonotype is medium-sized (0.01 to 0.1%). The rearrangement uses TRBV7-9 and TRBJ1-5, with D unresolved. With 4 bases removed from V and 5 bases from J, the gap between germline ends came to 12 bases. Germline values: CDR1 SEHNR, CDR2 FQNEAQ (reference sequence). The CDR3 is made up of 14 amino acids. Here the CDR3 reads CASSSEDGYQPQHF. Written as DNA, the CDR3 is TGTGCCAGCAGCTCCGAGGATGGTTATCAGCCCCAGCATTTT.

Details on this clonotype: A much bigger clone sits one base away, suggesting this may be a read error. The chain joins TRBV6-1 to TRBJ1-2; D possibly corresponds to TRBD1 (5 bases). CDR3 length equals 14 residues. Germline V gene data show CDR1 as MNHNS and CDR2 as SASEGT. Trimming cost V 1 base and J 6 bases, with 12 bases left between them. This CDR3 reads CASSEVAGDHGYTF. The CDR3 nucleotides are TGTGCCAGCAGTGAAGTGGCGGGGGACCATGGCTACACCTTC.

By share of the sample, this clonotype is medium-sized. The V and J genes are TRBV29-1 and TRBJ1-1; D remains unclear. Germline values: CDR1 SQVTM, CDR2 ANQGSEA. The CDR3 is 11 amino acids. V was trimmed by 8 bases and J by 5 bases, leaving 12 bases between them. CDR3 protein: CSLATGTEAFF. CDR3 in DNA: TGCAGCCTTGCCACCGGTACTGAAGCTTTCTTT.

In this sample, this clonotype turned up many times. This sequence joins TRBV12-3 or TRBV12-4 and TRBJ1-2; 8 bases align to TRBD1. The ends lost 6 bases at V and 5 bases at J; junction bases unmatched: 14. The CDR3 sequence is 16 residues long. CDR3 nucleotide sequence: TGTGCCAGCAGACTTCACGGCCAGGGACAGGCATATGGCTACACCTTC. This encodes CASRLHGQGQAYGYTF.

In regard to this clonotype: A far larger clone is one base from this, pointing to a likely read error. This chain joins TRBV6-1 and TRBJ1-2, with 7 nucleotides matching TRBD1. The CDR3 spans 16 residues. Trimming removed 8 bases from V and 5 bases from J; junction bases left unmatched: 17. Per germline, CDR1 MNHNS and CDR2 SASEGT. For the CDR3, the DNA is TGTGCCAGCCGTTACCAAACAGGGGCTGATCTTTATGGCTACACCTTC. It translates to CASRYQTGADLYGYTF.

This clonotype ranks as medium-sized. This chain joins TRBV30 and TRBJ1-2; D remains ambiguous. The CDR3 is 13 residues long. Germline V gene data show CDR1 as GTSNPN and CDR2 as SVGIG (reference sequence). Trimming removed 4 bases at V and 2 bases at J, with 11 bases between. This chain's CDR3 is CAWNPHRNYGYTF. Written as DNA, the CDR3 is TGTGCCTGGAACCCCCACAGAAACTATGGCTACACCTTC.

In this sample, this clonotype turned up many times. The V call is TRBV7-9, the J call TRBJ2-7; 10 bases match TRBD2. V lost 0 bases, J lost 6 bases, and 5 bases stayed unmatched. The CDR3 runs to 15 residues. Germline V lookup: CDR1 SEHNR, CDR2 FQNEAQ (reference sequence). CDR3 DNA: TGTGCCAGCAGCTTAGCCCTAGCGGGAGCTTCCGAGCAGTACTTC. Translating gives CASSLALAGASEQYF. The whole variable domain, remainder taken from reference TRBV7-9 and TRBJ2-7, is DTGVSQNPRHKITKRGQNVTFRCDPISEHNRLYWYRQTLGQGPEFLTYFQNEAQLEKSRLLSDRFSAERPKGSFSTLEIQRTEQGDSAMYLCASSLALAGASEQYFGPGTRLTVT.

The chain couples TRBV11-2 to TRBJ1-2; D gene unclear. The CDR3 is 15 residues long. Germline CDR1 and CDR2: SGHAT and FQNNGV. Trimming took 6 bases from V and 4 from J, leaving 18 bases between them. The CDR3 DNA reads TGTGCCAGCAGTCAAGACGGACTGCCGTTCTATGGCTACACCTTC. Its protein is CASSQDGLPFYGYTF.

This clonotype has a handful of counts. The V and J genes are TRBV5-1 and TRBJ1-1; D gene unclear. Germline V gives CDR1 SGHRS, CDR2 YFSETQ. This CDR3 has 15 residues. V was pared by 4 bases and J by 4 bases, with 17 bases between. CDR3 bases: TGCGCCAGCAGCGGCCCCTTGGAGGGATCCACTGAAGCTTTCTTT. Residues: CASSGPLEGSTEAFF.

This clonotype was counted a few times. The V gene is TRBV20-1, the J gene TRBJ1-5; D is unresolved. Deletions cut 0 bases from V and 0 bases from J, with 6 bases between. Germline CDR1 reads DFQATT; CDR2 reads SNEGSKA (reference sequence). The CDR3 has 14 amino acids. CDR3 loop: CSAREGNSNQPQHF. For the CDR3, the DNA is TGCAGTGCTAGAGAAGGGAATAGCAATCAGCCCCAGCATTTT.

Relative to its sample, this clonotype is medium-sized. V usage is TRBV7-2 and J usage is TRBJ1-2, with D hard to call. CDR1 and CDR2 from the germline V gene are SGHTA and FQGNSA. V was trimmed by 5 bases and J by 8 bases, leaving 27 bases between them. The CDR3 loop spans 17 amino acids. CDR3 residues: CASSLPGNLARWNGYTF. CDR3 bases: TGTGCCAGCAGCCTCCCCGGGAACCTCGCAAGGTGGAACGGCTACACCTTC.

This clonotype qualifies as medium-sized. V usage is TRBV5-6 and J usage is TRBJ1-2, with D possibly matching TRBD1 (5 bases). The CDR3 sequence is 12 residues long. Germline V gene lookup returns CDR1 SGHDT and CDR2 YYEEEE. Trimming cost V 3 bases and J 4 bases, with 7 bases left between them. CDR3 in amino acids: CASSSGTYGYTF. DNA of the CDR3: TGTGCCAGCAGCTCTGGGACCTATGGCTACACCTTC. Based on the CDR3 plus reference TRBV5-6 and TRBJ1-2, the full variable domain is DAGVTQSPTHLIKTRGQQVTLRCSPKSGHDTVSWYQQALGQGPQFIFQYYEEEERQRGNFPDRFSGHQFPNYSSELNVNALLLGDSALYLCASSSGTYGYTFGSGTRLTVV.

In its sample, this clonotype is medium-sized. The chain couples TRBV10-3 to TRBJ1-1; no firm D call. CDR3 length equals 13 residues. CDR1 and CDR2 (germline): ENHRY, SYGVKD. With 4 bases removed from V and 1 base from J, the gap between germline ends came to 7 bases. CDR3 sequence: CAISVSGNTEAFF. The CDR3 DNA is TGTGCCATCAGTGTCTCAGGGAACACTGAAGCTTTCTTT.

This clonotype has just a few counts. The CDR3 is CSARLIRNQPQHF. For the CDR3, the DNA is TGCAGTGCCAGACTGATCCGCAATCAGCCCCAGCATTTT. The chain uses TRBV20-1 and TRBJ1-5; the D is unclear. Germline V gives CDR1 DFQATT, CDR2 SNEGSKA (reference sequence). Trimming pared 6 bases from V and 2 bases from J, leaving 11 bases between. The CDR3 length is 13 residues.

This clonotype was observed a few times. This chain links TRBV7-2 with TRBJ1-1; a possible D gene is TRBD1 (6 bases). Between the trimmed V and J ends, which lost 2 bases and 1 base, there was a span of 11 bases. CDR3 length: 15 amino acids. Germline CDR1 SGHTA, CDR2 FQGNSA. CDR3 nucleotides: TGTGCCAGCAGCTTACTTGGGGGCGGGAACACTGAAGCTTTCTTT. It encodes CASSLLGGGNTEAFF.

The rearrangement links TRBV7-2 to TRBJ1-5; TRBD1 is a possible D gene (6 bases). CDR3 size: 14 residues. The germline V gene has CDR1 SGHTA and CDR2 FQGNSA. The ends were cut back, 5 bases at V and 6 bases at J, with 14 bases in the middle. The CDR3 DNA reads TGTGCCAGCAGCAGGGGGGGGCAGGGTCAGCCCCAGCATTTT. Protein product: CASSRGGQGQPQHF.

By share of the sample, this clonotype is medium-sized. J is TRBJ1-4 and V is TRBV19; no firm D call. CDR3 size: 13 residues. The ends were cut back, 6 bases at V and 3 bases at J, with 8 bases in the middle. Per the germline V gene, CDR1 is LNHDA and CDR2 is SQIVND (reference sequence). CDR3 region: CASRDWPNEKLFF. CDR3 bases: TGTGCCAGTAGGGATTGGCCTAATGAAAAACTGTTTTTT.

This clonotype was seen more than once but under ten times. The rearrangement joins TRBV30 to TRBJ1-3; D gene uncertain. This CDR3 is built from 11 residues. Trimming shortened V by 2 bases and J by 8 bases, and 7 bases separated the two germline ends. The germline gives CDR1 GTSNPN, CDR2 SVGIG (reference sequence). The CDR3 here is CAWSMEYTIYF. In nucleotides, the CDR3 is TGTGCCTGGAGTATGGAATACACCATATATTTT.

This clonotype ranks as medium-sized. The V gene is TRBV18, the J gene TRBJ2-7; 10 bases fit TRBD1. The germline V gene has CDR1 KGHSH and CDR2 LQKENI. The CDR3 loop spans 15 amino acids. The J segment lost 4 bases and the V segment lost 6 bases, leaving 9 bases of the junction unmatched. CDR3 nucleotide sequence: TGTGCCAGCTCCTTAGGGACAGGGGAATGGTACGAGCAGTACTTC. Protein: CASSLGTGEWYEQYF. The variable domain in full, completed from reference TRBV18 and TRBJ2-7, reads NAGVMQNPRHLVRRRGQEARLRCSPMKGHSHVYWYRQLPEEGLKFMVYLQKENIIDESGMPKERFSAEFPKEGPSILRIQQVVRGDSAAYFCASSLGTGEWYEQYFGPGTRLTVT.